Presented here are 20 T cell receptor beta chains from one specimen sequenced in a study of blood T cell repertoires in COVID-19. The protocol was immunoSEQ multiplex PCR, while the TCRdb copy is restricted to in-frame clones and leaves out a portion. The sample yields about 220,000 clones, about 83% seen once. The sample consisted of peripheral blood. The origin of the receptors is a woman between 45 and 65 years old with acute or convalescent COVID-19.

V is TRBV5-6 and J is TRBJ1-5, with TRBD1 matching 12 bases. Germline V gene sequence: CDR1 SGHDT, CDR2 YYEEEE. This CDR3 spans 16 amino acids. V lost 1 base and J lost 6; bases outside the gene matches: 5. This CDR3 is CASSLKGQGAFQPQHF. The CDR3 DNA reads as TGTGCCAGCAGCTTGAAGGGACAGGGGGCATTTCAGCCCCAGCATTTT.

This clone was recorded a few times. This chain connects TRBV7-2 to TRBJ2-2; D is undetermined. The V and J ends lost 2 bases and 1 base respectively, with 8 bases between them. This CDR3 is 15 amino acids long. Germline-derived CDR1 and CDR2 are SGHTA and FQGNSA. The CDR3 nucleotides are TGTGCCAGCAGCTTATCTCGGGTGAACACCGGGGAGCTGTTTTTT. It is translated as CASSLSRVNTGELFF.

The CDR3 DNA reads as TGTGCCAGCACCGTGACTAGCGGGAGTTCCTACGAGCAGTACTTC. As protein: CASTVTSGSSYEQYF. The chain employs TRBV5-5 and TRBJ2-7; 12 nucleotides line up with TRBD2. The CDR3 loop spans 15 amino acids. Germline V lookup: CDR1 SGHKS, CDR2 YYEKEE (reference sequence). The V segment lost 6 bases and the J segment 1 base; nucleotides outside the gene matches: 5.

The chain uses TRBV29-1 and TRBJ1-2, with TRBD1 matching over 9 bases. The CDR3 is 14 amino acids. CDR1 is SQVTM, CDR2 ANQGSEA, per germline. The J segment lost 7 bases and the V segment lost 7 bases, leaving 13 bases of the junction unmatched. For the CDR3, the DNA is TGCAGCGCCTTCAATGCAGGGACAGGGTTTGGCTACACCTTC. Translating gives CSAFNAGTGFGYTF. The whole variable domain, remainder taken from reference TRBV29-1 and TRBJ1-2, is SAVISQKPSRDICQRGTSLTIQCQVDSQVTMMFWYRQQPGQSLTLIATANQGSEATYESGFVIDKFPISRPNLTFSTLTVSNMSPEDSSIYLCSAFNAGTGFGYTFGSGTRLTVV.

In its sample, this clone was seen once. V and J are TRBV15 and TRBJ2-7; TRBD2 matches 7 bases. This CDR3 comprises 15 residues. Trimming removed 0 bases from V and 3 bases from J; junction bases left unmatched: 5. Germline CDR1 LNHNV, CDR2 YYDKDF (reference sequence). The CDR3 loop reads CATSRESGTVYEQYF. The CDR3 DNA is TGTGCCACCAGCAGAGAAAGCGGGACGGTCTACGAGCAGTACTTC.

J is TRBJ1-4 and V is TRBV18, with TRBD1 identical over 9 bases. Germline CDR1 KGHSH, CDR2 LQKENI. CDR3 length: 16 amino acids. Unmatched junction bases numbered 11, after V lost 6 bases and J lost 6 bases. This CDR3 reads CASSPRLGQGDEKLFF. In nucleotides, the CDR3 is TGTGCCAGCTCCCCGCGTTTGGGACAGGGAGATGAAAAACTGTTTTTT. The full variable domain, with the rest looked up from reference TRBV18 and TRBJ1-4, is NAGVMQNPRHLVRRRGQEARLRCSPMKGHSHVYWYRQLPEEGLKFMVYLQKENIIDESGMPKERFSAEFPKEGPSILRIQQVVRGDSAAYFCASSPRLGQGDEKLFFGSGTQLSVL.

This chain joins TRBV24-1 and TRBJ2-6, with a tentative D call TRBD1 (6 bases). The CDR3 covers 18 residues. V was cut by 4 bases and J by 0 bases, with 15 bases left in between. Germline V gene sequence: CDR1 KGHDR, CDR2 SFDVKD. The CDR3 DNA follows: TGTGCCACCAGTGACACCCGGGACATAGCCTCTGGGGCCAACGTCCTGACTTTC. The encoded protein is CATSDTRDIASGANVLTF.

The chain is built from TRBV6-5 and TRBJ2-7, with TRBD2 matching over 8 bases. CDR3 length: 14 residues. Germline V gene sequence: CDR1 MNHEY, CDR2 SVGAGI. Trimming took 7 bases from V and 2 from J; bases not matched to a gene: 7. The DNA for the CDR3 is TGTGCCAGCAATACGAAGGGACTAGCCTACGAGCAGTACTTC. It translates to CASNTKGLAYEQYF.

The chain is built from TRBV30 and TRBJ2-3; TRBD2 agrees at 13 bases. V dropped 5 bases and J dropped 5; count of bases not matched to a gene: 10. The CDR3 is made up of 16 amino acids. Germline-derived CDR1 and CDR2 are GTSNPN and SVGIG (reference sequence). The CDR3 DNA reads TGTGCCTGGGACAGGCCGGGACTAGCGGGGTTAGATACGCAGTATTTT. It translates to CAWDRPGLAGLDTQYF.

The chain employs TRBV7-6 and TRBJ2-2; TRBD1 might be the D (6 bases). V was clipped by 2 bases and J by 1 base, with 11 bases between them. From germline, CDR1 is SGHVS and CDR2 FNYEAQ. The CDR3 loop spans 16 amino acids. The CDR3 region is CASSLQTGRNTGELFF. CDR3 coding DNA: TGTGCCAGCAGCTTACAGACAGGACGGAACACCGGGGAGCTGTTTTTT. Combining the CDR3 with reference TRBV7-6 and TRBJ2-2 gives the whole variable domain GAGVSQSPRYKVTKRGQDVALRCDPISGHVSLYWYRQALGQGPEFLTYFNYEAQQDKSGLPNDRFSAERPEGSISTLTIQRTEQRDSAMYRCASSLQTGRNTGELFFGEGSRLTVL.

This clone appeared once. DNA for the CDR3: TGTGCCAGTACCTTCGGGGGGCTTGGGGAAAAACTGTTTTTT. This codes for CASTFGGLGEKLFF. This rearrangement joins TRBV19 to TRBJ1-4, with D maybe TRBD1 (6 bases). CDR3 length: 14 residues. V shed 7 bases and J shed 8 bases, with 17 bases lying between them. Germline CDR1 LNHDA, CDR2 SQIVND (reference sequence). The full variable domain, its missing parts supplied by reference TRBV19 and TRBJ1-4, is DGGITQSPKYLFRKEGQNVTLSCEQNLNHDAMYWYRQDPGQGLRLIYYSQIVNDFQKGDIAEGYSVSREKKESFPLTVTSAQKNPTAFYLCASTFGGLGEKLFFGSGTQLSVL.

The chain combines TRBV18 with TRBJ2-3, with 7 positions matching TRBD1. J was trimmed by 3 bases and V by 4 bases; bases with no gene match: 7. CDR1 is KGHSH, CDR2 LQKENI, per germline. The CDR3 is 15 residues long. The CDR3, as DNA: TGTGCCAGCTCACTTCTGGACAGGATTACAGATACGCAGTATTTT. This codes for CASSLLDRITDTQYF.

V is TRBV4-2 and J is TRBJ2-3; TRBD2 is a possible D gene (6 bases). V was trimmed by 1 base and J by 0 bases, leaving 11 bases between them. CDR3 size: 16 residues. Germline V CDR1 and CDR2: LGHNA, YNFKEQ. This chain's CDR3 is CASSQVAGTSTDTQYF. DNA of the CDR3: TGTGCCAGCAGCCAAGTCGCCGGGACTAGCACAGATACGCAGTATTTT.

The chain couples TRBV5-1 to TRBJ2-5; no firm D call. The V gene's germline CDR1 is SGHRS and CDR2 YFSETQ. V lost 4 bases to trimming and J lost 1 base, with 14 bases between them. The CDR3 contains 15 residues. This CDR3 reads CASSPGVSFQETQYF. The CDR3 nucleotides read TGCGCCAGCAGCCCCGGTGTGTCATTCCAAGAGACCCAGTACTTC.

The rearrangement links TRBV18 to TRBJ2-3, with TRBD1 identical over 11 bases. Looked up from germline, CDR1 is KGHSH and CDR2 is LQKENI. This CDR3 region has 17 residues. V trimming: 1 base; J trimming: 4 bases; junction bases outside the gene matches: 7. The CDR3 coding sequence is TGTGCCAGCTCACCACTTAGGACAGGGGGCGCAGCAGATACGCAGTATTTT. Protein product: CASSPLRTGGAADTQYF.

This clone showed up just once. This chain uses TRBV11-2 with TRBJ2-3; 7 bases are a match to TRBD2. Germline loops: CDR1 SGHAT, CDR2 FQNNGV. The CDR3 totals 16 residues. Trimming cost V 3 bases and J 6 bases; bases outside gene matches: 12. The CDR3 loop is CASSFGRTRISDTQYF. The DNA of the CDR3 is TGTGCCAGCAGCTTCGGTAGGACTAGAATATCCGATACGCAGTATTTT.

CDR3 nucleotides: TGTGCCAGCAGCTTAATCCTTGGACTCCCATACTTC. This encodes CASSLILGLPYF. The chain carries TRBV11-2 and TRBJ2-4; a weak D match, TRBD2 (5 bases). The CDR3 sequence is 12 residues long. Trimming cost V 2 bases and J 16 bases, with 15 bases left between them. CDR1 and CDR2 (germline): SGHAT, FQNNGV.

This rearrangement joins TRBV27 to TRBJ2-3, with 8 positions matching TRBD2. The length of the CDR3 is 16 residues. V was pared by 0 bases and J by 2 bases, with 4 bases of the junction left unmatched. CDR1 and CDR2 from the germline V gene are MNHEY and SMNVEV (reference sequence). The CDR3 nucleotides are TGTGCCAGCAGTTTATCCCCGGGAGGGACCACAGATACGCAGTATTTT. Encoded protein: CASSLSPGGTTDTQYF.

The V gene is TRBV6-5, the J gene TRBJ2-7, with D tentatively TRBD1 (5 bases). CDR1 is MNHEY and CDR2 is SVGAGI in the germline V gene. Trimming stripped 4 bases from V and 4 bases from J, with 17 bases between. The CDR3 runs to 15 residues. As DNA, the CDR3 is TGTGCCAGCAGTTTAGGGGCTAATAGTGTTTACGAGCAGTACTTC. Its translation is CASSLGANSVYEQYF.

This clone was observed many times. The J gene is TRBJ1-6, the V gene TRBV5-6; 9 bases agree with TRBD1. The CDR3 runs 16 residues. The germline CDR1 and CDR2 sequences are SGHDT and YYEEEE. The V and J ends lost 3 bases and 10 bases, in that order; junction bases with no gene match: 11. This chain's CDR3 is CASSSSGQGLKSPLHF. In nucleotides, the CDR3 is TGTGCCAGCAGCTCTTCGGGACAGGGCTTAAAATCACCCCTCCACTTT.